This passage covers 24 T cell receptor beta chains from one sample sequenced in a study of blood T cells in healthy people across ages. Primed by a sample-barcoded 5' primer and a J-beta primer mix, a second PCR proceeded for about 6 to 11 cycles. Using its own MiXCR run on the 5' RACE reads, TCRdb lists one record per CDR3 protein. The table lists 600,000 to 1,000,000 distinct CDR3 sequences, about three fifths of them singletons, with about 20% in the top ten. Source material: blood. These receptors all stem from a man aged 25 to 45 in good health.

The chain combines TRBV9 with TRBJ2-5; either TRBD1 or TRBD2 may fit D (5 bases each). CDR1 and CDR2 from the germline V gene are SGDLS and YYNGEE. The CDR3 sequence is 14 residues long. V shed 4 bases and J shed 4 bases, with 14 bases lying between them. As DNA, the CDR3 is TGTGCCAGCAGCCCCCAGCCTGGGGGAGAGACCCAGTACTTC. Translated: CASSPQPGGETQYF.

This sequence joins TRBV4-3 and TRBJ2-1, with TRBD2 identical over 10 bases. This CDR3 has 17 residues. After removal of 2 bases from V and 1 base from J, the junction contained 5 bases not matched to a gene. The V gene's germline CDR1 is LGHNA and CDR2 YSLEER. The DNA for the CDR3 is TGCGCCAGCAGCCAATGGGCTAGCGGGAGTTCCTACAATGAGCAGTTCTTC. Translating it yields CASSQWASGSSYNEQFF.

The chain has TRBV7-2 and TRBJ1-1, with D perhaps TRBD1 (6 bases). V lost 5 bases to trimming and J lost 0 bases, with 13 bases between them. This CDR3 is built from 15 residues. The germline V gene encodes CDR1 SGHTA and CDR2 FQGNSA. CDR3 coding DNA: TGTGCCAGCAGCCTCATCACAGGGATGAACACTGAAGCTTTCTTT. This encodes CASSLITGMNTEAFF.

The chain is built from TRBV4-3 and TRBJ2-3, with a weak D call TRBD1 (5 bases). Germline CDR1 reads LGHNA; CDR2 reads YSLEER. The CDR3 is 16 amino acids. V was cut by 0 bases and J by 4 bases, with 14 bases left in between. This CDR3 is CASSQERTRASDTQYF. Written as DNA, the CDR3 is TGCGCCAGCAGCCAAGAGAGGACCAGGGCCTCAGATACGCAGTATTTT.

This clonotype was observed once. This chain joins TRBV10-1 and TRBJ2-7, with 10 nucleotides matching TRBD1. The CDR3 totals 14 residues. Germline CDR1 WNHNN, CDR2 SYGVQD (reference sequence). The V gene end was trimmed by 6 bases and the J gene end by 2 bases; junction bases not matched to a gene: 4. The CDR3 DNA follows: TGCGCCAGCAGATCAGACAGGGGGCCCTACGAGCAGTACTTC. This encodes CASRSDRGPYEQYF.

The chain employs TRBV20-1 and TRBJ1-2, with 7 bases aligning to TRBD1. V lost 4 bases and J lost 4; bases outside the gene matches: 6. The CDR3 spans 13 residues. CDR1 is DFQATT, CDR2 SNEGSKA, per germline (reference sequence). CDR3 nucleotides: TGCAGTGCTATCGTCGAGGGGGCCTATGGCTACACCTTC. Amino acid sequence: CSAIVEGAYGYTF.

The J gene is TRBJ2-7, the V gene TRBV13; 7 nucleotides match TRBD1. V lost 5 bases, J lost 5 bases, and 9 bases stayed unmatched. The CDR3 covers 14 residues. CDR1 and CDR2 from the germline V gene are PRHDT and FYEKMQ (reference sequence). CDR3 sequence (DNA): TGTGCCAGCAGCCTGGACAGGTGCCGCCACGAGCAGTACTTC. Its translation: CASSLDRCRHEQYF.

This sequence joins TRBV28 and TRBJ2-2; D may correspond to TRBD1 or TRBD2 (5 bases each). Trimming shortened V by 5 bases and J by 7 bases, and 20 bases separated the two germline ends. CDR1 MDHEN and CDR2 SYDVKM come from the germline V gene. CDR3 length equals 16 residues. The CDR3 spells CASSQPPGRRFGELFF. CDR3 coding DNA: TGTGCCAGCAGTCAGCCGCCGGGACGCCGCTTCGGGGAGCTGTTTTTT.

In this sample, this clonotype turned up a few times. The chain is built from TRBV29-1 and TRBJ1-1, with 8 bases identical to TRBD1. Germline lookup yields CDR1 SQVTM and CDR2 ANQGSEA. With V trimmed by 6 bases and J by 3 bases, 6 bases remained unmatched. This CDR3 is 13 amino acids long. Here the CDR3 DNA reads TGCAGCGTCCACAGGGGGATGGACACTGAAGCTTTCTTT. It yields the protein CSVHRGMDTEAFF.

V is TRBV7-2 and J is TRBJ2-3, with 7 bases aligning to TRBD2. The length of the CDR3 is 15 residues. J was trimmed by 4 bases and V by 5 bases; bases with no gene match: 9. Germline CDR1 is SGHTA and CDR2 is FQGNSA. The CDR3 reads CASSLPGGSSDTQYF. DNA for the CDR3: TGTGCCAGCAGCCTACCCGGGGGGTCCTCAGATACGCAGTATTTT. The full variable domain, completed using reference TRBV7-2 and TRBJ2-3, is GAGVSQSPSNKVTEKGKDVELRCDPISGHTALYWYRQSLGQGLEFLIYFQGNSAPDKSGLPSDRFSAERTGGSVSTLTIQRTQQEDSAVYLCASSLPGGSSDTQYFGPGTRLTVL.

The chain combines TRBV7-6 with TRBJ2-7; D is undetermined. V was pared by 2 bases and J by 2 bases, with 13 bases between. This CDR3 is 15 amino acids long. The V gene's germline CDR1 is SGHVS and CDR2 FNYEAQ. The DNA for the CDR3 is TGTGCCAGCAGCTTAAGTGAGAAGGATCCCTACGAGCAGTACTTC. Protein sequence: CASSLSEKDPYEQYF.

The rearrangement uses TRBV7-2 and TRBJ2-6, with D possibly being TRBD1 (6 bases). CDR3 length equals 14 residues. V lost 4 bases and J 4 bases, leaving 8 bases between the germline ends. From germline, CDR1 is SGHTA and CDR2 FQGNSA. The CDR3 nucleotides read TGTGCCAGCAGCTCCGGACAGGGGGCCAACGTCCTGACTTTC. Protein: CASSSGQGANVLTF. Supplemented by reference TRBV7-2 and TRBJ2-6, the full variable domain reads GAGVSQSPSNKVTEKGKDVELRCDPISGHTALYWYRQSLGQGLEFLIYFQGNSAPDKSGLPSDRFSAERTGGSVSTLTIQRTQQEDSAVYLCASSSGQGANVLTFGAGSRLTVL.

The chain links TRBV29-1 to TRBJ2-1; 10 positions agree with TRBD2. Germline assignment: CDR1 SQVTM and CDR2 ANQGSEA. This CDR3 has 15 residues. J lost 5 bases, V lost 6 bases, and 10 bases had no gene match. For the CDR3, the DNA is TGCAGCGTACTCGGTGGGCTAGCGGGGGACAATGAGCAGTTCTTC. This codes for CSVLGGLAGDNEQFF.

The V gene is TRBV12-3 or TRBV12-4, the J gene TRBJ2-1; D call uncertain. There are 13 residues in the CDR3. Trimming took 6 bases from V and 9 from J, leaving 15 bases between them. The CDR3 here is CASSLRSKGEQFF. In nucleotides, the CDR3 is TGTGCCAGCAGCCTTAGATCTAAGGGTGAGCAGTTCTTC.

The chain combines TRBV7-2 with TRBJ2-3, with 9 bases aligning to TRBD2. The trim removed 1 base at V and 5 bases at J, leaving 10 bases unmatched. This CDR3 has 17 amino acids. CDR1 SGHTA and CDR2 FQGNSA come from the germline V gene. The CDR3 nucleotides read TGTGCCAGCAGCTTAGAGGGGGGCGGGGGGGCAAAAGATACGCAGTATTTT. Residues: CASSLEGGGGAKDTQYF. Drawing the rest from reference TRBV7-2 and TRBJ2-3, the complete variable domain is GAGVSQSPSNKVTEKGKDVELRCDPISGHTALYWYRQSLGQGLEFLIYFQGNSAPDKSGLPSDRFSAERTGGSVSTLTIQRTQQEDSAVYLCASSLEGGGGAKDTQYFGPGTRLTVL.

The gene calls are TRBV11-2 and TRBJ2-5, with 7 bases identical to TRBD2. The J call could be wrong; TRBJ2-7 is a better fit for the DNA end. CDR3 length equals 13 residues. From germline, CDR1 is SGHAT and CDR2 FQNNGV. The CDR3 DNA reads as TGTGCCAGCAACCGGGGGGACTTGTACGAGCAGTACTTC. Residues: CASNRGDLYEQYF.

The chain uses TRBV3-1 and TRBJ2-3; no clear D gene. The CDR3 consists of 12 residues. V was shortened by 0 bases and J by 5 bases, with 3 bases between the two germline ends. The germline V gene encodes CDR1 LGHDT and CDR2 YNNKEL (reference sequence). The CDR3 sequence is CASSQEEDTQYF. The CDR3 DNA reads TGTGCCAGCAGCCAAGAGGAAGATACGCAGTATTTT.

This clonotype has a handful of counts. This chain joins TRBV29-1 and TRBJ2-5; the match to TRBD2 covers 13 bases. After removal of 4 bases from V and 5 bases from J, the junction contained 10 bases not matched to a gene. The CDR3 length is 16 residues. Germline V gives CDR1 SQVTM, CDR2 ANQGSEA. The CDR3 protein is CSVVGRTSGSMETQYF. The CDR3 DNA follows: TGCAGCGTTGTGGGTCGGACTAGCGGGAGTATGGAGACCCAGTACTTC.

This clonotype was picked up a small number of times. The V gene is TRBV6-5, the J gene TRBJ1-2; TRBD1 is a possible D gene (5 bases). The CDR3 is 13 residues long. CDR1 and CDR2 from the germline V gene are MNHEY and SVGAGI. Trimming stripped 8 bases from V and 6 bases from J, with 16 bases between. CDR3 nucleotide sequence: TGTGCCAGCCGTCGCCGGGGGGACGATGGCTACACCTTC. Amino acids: CASRRRGDDGYTF.

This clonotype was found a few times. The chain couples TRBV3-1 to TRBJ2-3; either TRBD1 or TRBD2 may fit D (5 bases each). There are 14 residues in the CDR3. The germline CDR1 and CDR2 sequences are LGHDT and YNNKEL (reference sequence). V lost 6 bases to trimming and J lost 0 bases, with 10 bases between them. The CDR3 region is CASRDEGSTDTQYF. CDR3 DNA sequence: TGTGCCAGCAGGGACGAGGGGAGCACAGATACGCAGTATTTT.

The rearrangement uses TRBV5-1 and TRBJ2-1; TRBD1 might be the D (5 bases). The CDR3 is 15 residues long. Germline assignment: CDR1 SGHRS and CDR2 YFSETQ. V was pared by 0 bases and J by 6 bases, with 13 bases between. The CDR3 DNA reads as TGCGCCAGCAGCTTGGACCCAGGGTACTCCAATGAGCAGTTCTTC. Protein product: CASSLDPGYSNEQFF.

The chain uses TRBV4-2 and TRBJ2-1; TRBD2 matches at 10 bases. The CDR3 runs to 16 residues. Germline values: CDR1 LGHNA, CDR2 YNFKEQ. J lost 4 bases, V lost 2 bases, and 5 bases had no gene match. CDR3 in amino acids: CASSQSAGGWYNEQFF. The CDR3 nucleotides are TGTGCCAGCAGCCAATCAGCGGGGGGGTGGTACAATGAGCAGTTCTTC.

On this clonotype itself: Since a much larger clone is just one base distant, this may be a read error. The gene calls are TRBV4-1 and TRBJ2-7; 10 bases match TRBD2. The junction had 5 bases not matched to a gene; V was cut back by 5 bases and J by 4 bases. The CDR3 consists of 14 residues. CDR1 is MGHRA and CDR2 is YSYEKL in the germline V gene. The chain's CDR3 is CASSRRAGGYEQYF. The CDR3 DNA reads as TGCGCCAGCAGCAGGAGAGCGGGAGGGTACGAGCAGTACTTC.

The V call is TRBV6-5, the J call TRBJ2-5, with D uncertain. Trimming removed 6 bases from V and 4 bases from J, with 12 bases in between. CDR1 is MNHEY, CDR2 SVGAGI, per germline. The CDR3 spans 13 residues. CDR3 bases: TGTGCCAGCAGCCCCTACTTCGGAGAGACCCAGTACTTC. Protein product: CASSPYFGETQYF.